What follows is one T cell receptor (beta chain) and its context. Antigen: not known. The data originate from a study of cytomegalovirus exposure and HLA in healthy donors. Study-level information: An early release of data contained roughly 86 million unique TCRs, which came from HLA-typed donors.

13 Jbeta primers and 60 Vbeta primers were used for the PCR. The repertoire was sequenced with immunoSEQ multiplex PCR; TCRdb's copy has only in-frame clones and lacks some. The top ten clones hold approximately 2.2% of a sample with a few hundred thousand clones, about 90% of them seen once. Per the germline V gene, CDR1 is SGHNT and CDR2 is YENEEA. The CDR3 runs to 16 residues. After removal of 5 bases from V and 2 bases from J, the junction contained 11 bases not matched to a gene. Findings of the study overall: Cytomegalovirus association was assigned to 170 or so TCR beta chains. Previous analysis showed most TCR beta V segments were productive about 90% or about 30% of the time. The authors later found TCR association rates varying by HLA locus, with DRB1 most and HLA-C fewest.

The receptor was isolated from a woman younger than 30 in good health and CMV-seronegative. Sequenced material: PBMCs. The chain recombines TRBV11-3 with TRBJ1-1, with 7 bases that match TRBD1. This CDR3 reads CASSRTGEEVNTEAFF. DNA for the CDR3: TGTGCCAGCAGCAGAACAGGGGAGGAGGTCAACACTGAAGCTTTCTTT.